The 17 T cell receptor beta chains given below trace back to one sample, sequenced in a study of blood T cell repertoires in COVID-19. Sequenced by immunoSEQ multiplex PCR; TCRdb stores in-frame clones only, minus some. The repertoire includes 150,000 to 190,000 clones, around 80% of them detected once, and around 7.1% sits in the top ten. Source material: PBMCs or T cells enriched from blood (not recorded which). The receptor set was obtained from a man aged 50 or older who had recovered from COVID-19.

V gene TRBV18 combines with J gene TRBJ2-7; TRBD2 matches 15 bases. Germline CDR1 reads KGHSH; CDR2 reads LQKENI. The V gene end was trimmed by 4 bases and the J gene end by 6 bases; junction bases not matched to a gene: 13. The CDR3 covers 18 residues. Here the CDR3 reads CASSHGTSGGIGFLEQYF. Here the CDR3 DNA reads TGTGCCAGCTCACACGGGACTAGCGGGGGGATCGGCTTTCTCGAGCAGTACTTC.

The chain is built from TRBV7-9 and TRBJ2-7, with D possibly matching TRBD2 (6 bases). Germline V gene data show CDR1 as SEHNR and CDR2 as FQNEAQ (reference sequence). The CDR3 is 12 amino acids. Trimming pared 6 bases from V and 3 bases from J, leaving 9 bases between. The CDR3: CASRGGNYEQYF. CDR3 nucleotide sequence: TGTGCCAGCAGGGGGGGAAACTACGAGCAGTACTTC.

The chain is built from TRBV7-8 and TRBJ1-6; D perhaps matches TRBD1 (6 bases). The CDR3 is 15 residues long. Trimming took off 3 bases at V and 8 bases at J, with 14 bases between the two ends. Germline CDR1 SGHVS, CDR2 FQNEAQ. The DNA of the CDR3 is TGTGCCAGCAGCTTCTCTCTAGGGGGAGATTCACCCCTCCACTTT. It codes for CASSFSLGGDSPLHF.

The gene calls are TRBV6-2 or TRBV6-3 and TRBJ1-2, with 7 nucleotides matching TRBD1. With V trimmed by 5 bases and J by 0 bases, 6 bases remained unmatched. Germline-derived CDR1 and CDR2 are MNHEY and SVGEGT. The CDR3 runs 15 residues. As DNA, the CDR3 is TGTGCCAGCAGTACGCGGGACAGAGCTAACTATGGCTACACCTTC. Protein sequence: CASSTRDRANYGYTF.

This clone has only one observation. The V call is TRBV7-3, the J call TRBJ2-7; D is unresolved. The CDR3 contains 14 residues. V was trimmed by 2 bases and J by 3 bases, leaving 11 bases between them. Germline lookup yields CDR1 SGHTA and CDR2 FQGTGA. CDR3 DNA sequence: TGTGCCAGCAGCTTAGGCGGATCGGGCTACGAGCAGTACTTC. This encodes CASSLGGSGYEQYF.

V is TRBV5-1 and J is TRBJ2-3; a weak D match, TRBD1 (5 bases). Trimming removed 6 bases from V and 0 bases from J, with 14 bases in between. Germline CDR1 and CDR2: SGHRS and YFSETQ. The CDR3 runs 15 residues. This CDR3 reads CASNKQTASTDTQYF. Written as DNA, the CDR3 is TGCGCCAGCAACAAACAGACAGCTAGCACAGATACGCAGTATTTT.

The V and J genes are TRBV30 and TRBJ1-1; no reliable D call. Germline assignment: CDR1 GTSNPN and CDR2 SVGIG (reference sequence). The ends were cut back, 0 bases at V and 0 bases at J, with 11 bases in the middle. The CDR3 length is 15 residues. The CDR3 DNA sequence: TGTGCCTGGAGTGTACCAGGCAACTTGAACACTGAAGCTTTCTTT. Translated, it gives CAWSVPGNLNTEAFF. Supplemented by reference TRBV30 and TRBJ1-1, the full variable domain reads SQTIHQWPATLVQPVGSPLSLECTVEGTSNPNLYWYRQAAGRGLQLLFYSVGIGQISSEVPQNLSASRPQDRQFILSSKKLLLSDSGFYLCAWSVPGNLNTEAFFGQGTRLTVV.

The CDR3 DNA is TGCGCCAGCAGCACAGGGATCTCGCACACTGAAGCTTTCTTT. Its translation is CASSTGISHTEAFF. The V gene is TRBV5-1, the J gene TRBJ1-1, with D possibly TRBD1 on 6 matching bases. The CDR3 is 14 amino acids. Per the germline V gene, CDR1 is SGHRS and CDR2 is YFSETQ. Deletions cut 4 bases from V and 3 bases from J, with 13 bases between.

This clone was counted between two and nine times. The CDR3 here is CASSLPGLAYNEQFF. DNA of the CDR3: TGTGCCAGCAGCTTACCGGGACTAGCATACAATGAGCAGTTCTTC. V and J are TRBV7-8 and TRBJ2-1, with TRBD2 identical over 9 bases. The CDR3 consists of 15 residues. CDR1 and CDR2 from the germline V gene are SGHVS and FQNEAQ. Trimming took 2 bases from V and 4 from J; bases not matched to a gene: 3.

As regards this clone: One end of the junction is discordant with germline, which a read error may explain. In nucleotides, the CDR3 is TGCGCCAACAGCGAGGGAAATAGCAATCAGCCCCAGCATTTT. Translating gives CANSEGNSNQPQHF. This chain uses TRBV5-1 with TRBJ1-5; D remains unclear. Germline loops: CDR1 SGHRS, CDR2 YFSETQ. The CDR3 spans 14 residues.

This chain joins TRBV18 and TRBJ1-6; 7 bases map to TRBD1. The CDR3 runs 15 residues. Germline values: CDR1 KGHSH, CDR2 LQKENI. V shed 3 bases, J shed 8 bases, and the junction held 7 bases outside the gene matches. The CDR3 bases are TGTGCCAGCTCACCCACACAGGGGAGTGATTCACCCCTCCACTTT. Amino acid sequence: CASSPTQGSDSPLHF.

V gene TRBV7-6 combines with J gene TRBJ2-1, with TRBD2 as a possible D gene (6 bases). Germline V gene sequence: CDR1 SGHVS, CDR2 FNYEAQ. CDR3 length: 14 amino acids. The V gene lost 5 bases and the J gene lost 5 bases, with 13 bases spanning the gap. This CDR3 reads CASSQMTGDNEQFF. The CDR3 nucleotides read TGTGCCAGCAGCCAGATGACGGGAGACAATGAGCAGTTCTTC. The whole variable domain, remainder taken from reference TRBV7-6 and TRBJ2-1, is GAGVSQSPRYKVTKRGQDVALRCDPISGHVSLYWYRQALGQGPEFLTYFNYEAQQDKSGLPNDRFSAERPEGSISTLTIQRTEQRDSAMYRCASSQMTGDNEQFFGPGTRLTVL.

The chain links TRBV14 to TRBJ2-1; D not certain. The CDR3 extends over 12 amino acids. Trimming took off 2 bases at V and 4 bases at J, with 3 bases between the two ends. Germline CDR1 and CDR2: SGHDN and FVKESK. CDR3 in amino acids: CASSQRYNEQFF. CDR3 nucleotides: TGTGCCAGCAGCCAACGGTACAATGAGCAGTTCTTC.

The V gene is TRBV10-2, the J gene TRBJ1-6; 8 nucleotides match TRBD1. The ends lost 10 bases at V and 9 bases at J; junction bases unmatched: 2. This CDR3 contains 11 residues. Looked up from germline, CDR1 is WSHSY and CDR2 is SAAADI. CDR3 DNA sequence: TGCGCCAAGACAGGGGCTTCACCCCTCCACTTT. This gives the protein CAKTGASPLHF.

As concerns this clone: The same CDR3 arises from other DNA sequences in this sample as well. The chain couples TRBV7-2 to TRBJ2-7, with D possibly TRBD2 on 6 matching bases. The CDR3 consists of 15 residues. V lost 1 base and J 3 bases, leaving 13 bases between the germline ends. Germline CDR1 SGHTA, CDR2 FQGNSA. The chain's CDR3 is CASSLVTGGFYEQYF. The CDR3 DNA reads TGTGCCAGCAGCTTAGTCACCGGGGGATTCTACGAGCAGTACTTC.

The chain links TRBV19 to TRBJ1-1; a weak D match, TRBD1 (5 bases). Trimming removed 1 base from V and 1 base from J, with 7 bases in between. The V gene's germline CDR1 is LNHDA and CDR2 SQIVND (reference sequence). CDR3 length equals 14 residues. CDR3 region: CASSIGDRNTEAFF. Here the CDR3 DNA reads TGTGCCAGTAGTATAGGAGACAGGAACACTGAAGCTTTCTTT. Full variable domain (rest looked up from reference TRBV19 and TRBJ1-1): DGGITQSPKYLFRKEGQNVTLSCEQNLNHDAMYWYRQDPGQGLRLIYYSQIVNDFQKGDIAEGYSVSREKKESFPLTVTSAQKNPTAFYLCASSIGDRNTEAFFGQGTRLTVV.

The chain is built from TRBV19 and TRBJ1-1; D is uncertain. This CDR3 spans 14 amino acids. V dropped 5 bases and J dropped 4 bases, with 14 bases sitting between them. Germline CDR1 is LNHDA and CDR2 is SQIVND (reference sequence). DNA for the CDR3: TGTGCCAGTAGTTCACGTGGCCTAGGCACTGAAGCTTTCTTT. Its protein is CASSSRGLGTEAFF.